This TCR beta chain was captured in a study of T and B cells in COVID-19 patients. The overall study: Blood was sampled from COVID-19 patients who were either actively infected or recovered. General study findings and limits: Clonality of TRB repertoires was high in active COVID-19; recovery brought above-healthy diversity and richness. Sorted SARS-CoV-2-responsive or tetramer+ T cells and CD4+, regulatory and CD8+ subsets were not yet sequenced. Patients with COVID-19 reportedly showed strongly skewed T cell receptor beta variable and joining gene usage.

The CDR3 extends over 12 amino acids. The V end was cut by 5 bases, the J end by 3 bases, with 10 bases between. CDR1 is GTSNPN, CDR2 SVGIG, per germline (reference sequence). Regarding this clonotype: What it binds is unknown.

TRB rearrangements were amplified by multiplex PCR with BIOMED2 TRB-A/B primers. TCRdb re-analysed the multiplex PCR reads in MiXCR, keeping a single row per CDR3 protein. The data hold 700 to 850 distinct CDR3 sequences, with about 30% observed a single time. TRB was amplified from around 250-500 ng of blood genomic DNA. The J gene is TRBJ2-5, the V gene TRBV30, with TRBD1 as a possible D gene (6 bases). Sequenced sample: blood. This sequence originates from a human donor with active COVID-19. The donor label of this sample is uncertain. The CDR3 coding sequence is TGTGCCTGGGGGGGCCTCAAAGAGACCCAGTACTTC. It encodes CAWGGLKETQYF.